Listed below are T cell receptor beta chains from one sample, sequenced in a study of Tregs in tolerant kidney transplant recipients. The repertoire was sequenced with immunoSEQ multiplex PCR; TCRdb's copy has only in-frame clones and lacks some. The sample shows 200,000 to 300,000 clones, around 81% of them seen only once. Source material: CD4+ T cells from blood. Receptors were obtained from a human donor in good health. Both conserved end residues are part of each CDR3. A D gene is named only where the DNA matches it firmly. Part of the rows lack a size; the others show once, few, many or a class for expanded clones.

j_gene | d_gene | abundance | v_gene | CDR3aa | CDR3nt
TRBJ2-3 | - | - | TRBV7-2 | CASSLGIGRTDTQYF | TGTGCCAGCAGCTTAGGGATCGGGAGAACAGATACGCAGTATTTT
TRBJ1-2 | - | - | TRBV6-6 | CASSYNSRYGYTF | TGTGCCAGCAGTTACAACAGTCGCTATGGCTACACCTTC
TRBJ2-3 | - | few | TRBV2 | CASSRLVSGTDTQYF | TGTGCCAGCAGTCGACTAGTTAGCGGCACAGATACGCAGTATTTT
TRBJ1-6 | - | - | TRBV2 | CASGTGSSYNSPLHF | TGTGCCAGCGGAACAGGGAGCTCCTATAATTCACCCCTCCACTTT
TRBJ2-7 | - | - | TRBV5-5 | CASRLPGAYEQYF | TGTGCCAGCAGACTGCCGGGGGCCTACGAGCAGTACTTC
TRBJ2-2 | TRBD2 | - | TRBV4-1 | CASSPGLAGGNTGELFF | TGCGCCAGCAGCCCGGGACTAGCGGGAGGAAACACCGGGGAGCTGTTTTTT
TRBJ1-1 | - | few | TRBV5-1 | CASSLVTANTEAFF | TGCGCCAGCAGCTTGGTTACAGCAAACACTGAAGCTTTCTTT
TRBJ2-3 | TRBD1 | once | TRBV7-9 | CASSSTGTGSSDTQYF | TGTGCCAGCAGCTCTACCGGGACAGGGAGTTCAGATACGCAGTATTTT
TRBJ1-2 | - | once | TRBV18 | CASSPWNGGGQLGDGYTF | TGTGCCAGCTCACCTTGGAACGGAGGAGGACAGTTGGGGGATGGCTACACCTTC
TRBJ2-7 | - | - | TRBV4-1 | CASSQAPPQGPSSYEQYF | TGCGCCAGCAGCCAAGCCCCCCCGCAGGGGCCGAGCTCCTACGAGCAGTACTTC
TRBJ1-5 | - | - | TRBV7-2 | CASSLGDYSNQPQHF | TGTGCCAGCAGCTTAGGGGATTATAGCAATCAGCCCCAGCATTTT
TRBJ1-2 | - | once | TRBV6-6 | CASNFRGPYGYTF | TGTGCCAGCAACTTCAGGGGTCCCTATGGCTACACCTTC
TRBJ1-4 | TRBD1 | - | TRBV5-1 | CASSLGSGQVEKLFF | TGCGCCAGCAGCTTGGGATCCGGACAGGTTGAAAAACTGTTTTTT
TRBJ2-2 | TRBD1 | few | TRBV4-1 | CASSQVFRSRTTGTGNTGELFF | TGCGCCAGCAGCCAAGTATTTCGATCGAGGACAACCGGGACAGGGAACACCGGGGAGCTGTTTTTT
TRBJ1-1 | - | - | TRBV7-8 | CASTPSTGYGTEAFF | TGTGCCAGCACCCCTTCGACAGGATACGGGACTGAAGCTTTCTTT
TRBJ2-2 | TRBD1 | few | TRBV10-2 | CASSESGTVTGELFF | TGCGCCAGCAGTGAGTCCGGGACAGTTACCGGGGAGCTGTTTTTT
TRBJ1-5 | - | - | TRBV4-1 | CASSQLFDSNQPQHF | TGCGCCAGCAGCCAGCTTTTTGACAGCAATCAGCCCCAGCATTTT
TRBJ2-3 | - | - | TRBV20-1 | CSAAWGDTQYF | TGCAGTGCTGCCTGGGGAGATACGCAGTATTTT
TRBJ2-7 | TRBD2 | - | TRBV14 | CASSLRSLAGPYEQYF | TGTGCCAGCAGCCTTAGGTCGCTAGCGGGACCCTACGAGCAGTACTTC
TRBJ2-5 | TRBD2 | - | TRBV5-5 | CASSGTSGGVTPGETQYF | TGTGCCAGCAGCGGGACTAGCGGGGGAGTAACCCCCGGGGAGACCCAGTACTTC
TRBJ1-1 | - | - | TRBV18 | CASSPNTGSSNTEAFF | TGTGCCAGCTCACCAAATACGGGGTCGAGTAACACTGAAGCTTTCTTT
TRBJ2-5 | - | - | TRBV30 | CAWSAPLGYREKGTQYF | TGTGCCTGGAGTGCACCCCTTGGGTATCGGGAGAAGGGGACCCAGTACTTC
TRBJ2-3 | TRBD2 | - | TRBV7-8 | CASSPLAGGSTDTQYF | TGTGCCAGCAGCCCCCTAGCGGGAGGGAGCACAGATACGCAGTATTTT
TRBJ2-2 | - | - | TRBV5-1 | CASSPRGNTGELFF | TGCGCCAGCAGCCCCCGGGGTAACACCGGGGAGCTGTTTTTT
TRBJ2-7 | - | - | TRBV14 | CASSQVPGLKRYEQYF | TGTGCCAGCAGCCAAGTCCCGGGGCTAAAACGCTACGAGCAGTACTTC
TRBJ1-2 | - | - | TRBV7-9 | CASSLPTGRPFGYTF | TGTGCCAGCAGCTTACCTACAGGGCGGCCCTTTGGCTACACCTTC
TRBJ2-5 | - | - | TRBV6-5 | CASSYSPTAALETQYF | TGTGCCAGCAGTTACAGCCCAACAGCCGCTTTGGAGACCCAGTACTTC
TRBJ2-1 | TRBD2 | once | TRBV7-2 | CASSHNPNSGGYINEQFF | TGTGCCAGCAGCCACAACCCGAACAGCGGGGGATATATCAATGAGCAGTTCTTC
TRBJ1-1 | - | few | TRBV5-1 | CASSLEQANTEAFF | TGCGCCAGCAGCTTGGAACAGGCGAACACTGAAGCTTTCTTT
TRBJ2-5 | - | once | TRBV7-2 | CASSPGTVETQYF | TGTGCCAGCAGCCCGGGGACTGTGGAGACCCAGTACTTC
TRBJ1-3 | - | once | TRBV10-1 | CASSEFGQISGNTIYF | TGCGCCAGCAGTGAGTTTGGGCAGATCTCTGGAAACACCATATATTTT
TRBJ2-1 | - | - | TRBV5-1 | CASSSLGSGSYNEQFF | TGCGCCAGCAGCTCCCTTGGGTCTGGGTCCTACAATGAGCAGTTCTTC
TRBJ2-7 | TRBD1 | - | TRBV4-1 | CASSQYPYAGTGRYEQYF | TGCGCCAGCAGCCAATACCCGTATGCCGGGACAGGGCGCTACGAGCAGTACTTC
TRBJ1-5 | - | - | TRBV27 | CASSLFGQGTLPQHF | TGTGCCAGCAGTTTATTCGGGCAGGGTACGCTGCCCCAGCATTTT
TRBJ2-1 | TRBD2 | - | TRBV30 | CAWSAGVPDYNEQFF | TGTGCCTGGAGCGCGGGGGTCCCAGACTACAATGAGCAGTTCTTC
TRBJ1-2 | TRBD1 | - | TRBV30 | CAWSVQLETGARNYGYTF | TGTGCCTGGAGTGTACAACTGGAGACAGGGGCCAGGAACTATGGCTACACCTTC
TRBJ2-1 | - | - | TRBV19 | CASSLKNPAIFIEQFF | TGTGCCAGTAGTCTTAAAAACCCGGCGATCTTCATTGAGCAGTTCTTC
TRBJ2-7 | - | - | TRBV11-2 | CASSLELARPEQYF | TGTGCCAGCAGCTTAGAACTGGCCCGTCCCGAGCAGTACTTC
TRBJ2-7 | TRBD2 | - | TRBV4-1 | CASSQTTGLAGDEQYF | TGCGCCAGCAGCCAAACCACGGGACTAGCGGGAGACGAGCAGTACTTC
TRBJ1-5 | - | - | TRBV9 | CASSVATRTVYSNQPQHF | TGTGCCAGCAGCGTAGCAACAAGGACAGTCTATAGCAATCAGCCCCAGCATTTT
TRBJ2-7 | - | - | TRBV13 | CASSGADKPYEQYF | TGTGCCAGCAGCGGAGCGGACAAGCCATACGAGCAGTACTTC
TRBJ1-1 | - | - | TRBV9 | CASSGRVGAFF | TGTGCCAGCAGCGGGAGGGTGGGAGCTTTCTTT
TRBJ1-6 | - | - | TRBV18 | CASSPQVRANNSPLHF | TGTGCCAGCTCACCACAGGTGCGGGCGAATAATTCACCCCTCCACTTT
TRBJ2-5 | TRBD2 | few | TRBV7-2 | CASSGSGRARGTQYF | TGTGCCAGCAGCGGTAGCGGGAGGGCCCGCGGGACCCAGTACTTC
TRBJ2-1 | - | - | TRBV7-9 | CASSLLGANNEQFF | TGTGCCAGCAGCTTACTCGGGGCAAACAATGAGCAGTTCTTC